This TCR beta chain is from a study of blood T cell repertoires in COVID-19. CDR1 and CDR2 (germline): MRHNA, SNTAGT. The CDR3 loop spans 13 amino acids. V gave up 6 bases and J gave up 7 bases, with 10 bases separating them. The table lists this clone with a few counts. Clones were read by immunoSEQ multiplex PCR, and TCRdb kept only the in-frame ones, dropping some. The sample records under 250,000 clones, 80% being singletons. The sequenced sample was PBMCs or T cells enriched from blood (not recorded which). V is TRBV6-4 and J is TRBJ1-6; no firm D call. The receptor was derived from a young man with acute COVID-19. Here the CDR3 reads CASRGQENSPLHF. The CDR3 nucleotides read TGTGCCAGCAGGGGCCAGGAAAATTCACCCCTCCACTTT.